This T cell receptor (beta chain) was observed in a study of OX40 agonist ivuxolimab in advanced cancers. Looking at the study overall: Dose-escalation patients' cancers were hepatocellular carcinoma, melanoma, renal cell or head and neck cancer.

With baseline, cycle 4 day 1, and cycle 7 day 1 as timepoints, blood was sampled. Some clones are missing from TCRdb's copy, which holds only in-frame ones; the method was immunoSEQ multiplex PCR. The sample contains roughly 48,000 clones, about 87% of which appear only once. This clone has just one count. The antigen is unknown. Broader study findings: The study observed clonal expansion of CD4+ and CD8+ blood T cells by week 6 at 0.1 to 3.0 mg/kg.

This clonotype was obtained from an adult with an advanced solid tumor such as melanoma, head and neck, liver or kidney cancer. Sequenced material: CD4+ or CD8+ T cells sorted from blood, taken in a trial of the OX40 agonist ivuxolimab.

The CDR3 here is CASSPIPQGASTDTQYF. The CDR3, as DNA: TGTGCCAGCAGTCCTATCCCCCAGGGGGCGAGCACAGATACGCAGTATTTT. The V call is TRBV27, the J call TRBJ2-3; the match to TRBD1 covers 8 bases. This CDR3 region has 17 residues. Looked up from germline, CDR1 is MNHEY and CDR2 is SMNVEV (reference sequence). J gave up 0 bases and V 5 bases, and 10 bases lay outside the gene matches.